This TCR beta chain was retrieved from a study of CD8 T cells in Susac syndrome. Reverse transcription of about 0.5 to 1 ug RNA was carried out with random hexamers. From the immunoSEQ multiplex PCR reads, TCRdb called clonotypes with MiXCR, one entry per CDR3 protein. The repertoire holds 110,000 or so distinct CDR3 sequences, with 90% to 95% as singletons. Input material: CD4+ T cells from PBMCs. This TCR was sampled from a human donor with multiple sclerosis.

The CDR3 spells CASSSDTSGVTIEQFF. The DNA for the CDR3 is TGTGCCAGCAGTTCCGATACTAGCGGGGTTACAATTGAGCAGTTCTTC. J is TRBJ2-1 and V is TRBV6-5; 10 nucleotides agree with TRBD2. The length of the CDR3 is 16 residues. From germline, CDR1 is MNHEY and CDR2 SVGAGI. With V trimmed by 4 bases and J by 9 bases, 12 bases remained unmatched.